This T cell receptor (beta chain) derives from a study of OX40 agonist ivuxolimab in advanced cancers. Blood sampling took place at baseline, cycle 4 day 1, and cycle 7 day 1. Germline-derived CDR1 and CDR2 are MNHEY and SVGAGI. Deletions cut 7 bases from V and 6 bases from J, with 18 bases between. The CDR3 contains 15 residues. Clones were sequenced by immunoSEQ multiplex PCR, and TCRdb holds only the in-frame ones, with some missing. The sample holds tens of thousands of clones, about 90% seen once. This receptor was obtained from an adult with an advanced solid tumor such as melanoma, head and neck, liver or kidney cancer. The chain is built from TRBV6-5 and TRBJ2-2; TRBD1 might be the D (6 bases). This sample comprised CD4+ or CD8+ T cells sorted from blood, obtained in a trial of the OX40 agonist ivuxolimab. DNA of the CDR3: TGTGCCAGCAACATACTCCAGGGGAAGCCCGGGGAGCTGTTTTTT. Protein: CASNILQGKPGELFF.